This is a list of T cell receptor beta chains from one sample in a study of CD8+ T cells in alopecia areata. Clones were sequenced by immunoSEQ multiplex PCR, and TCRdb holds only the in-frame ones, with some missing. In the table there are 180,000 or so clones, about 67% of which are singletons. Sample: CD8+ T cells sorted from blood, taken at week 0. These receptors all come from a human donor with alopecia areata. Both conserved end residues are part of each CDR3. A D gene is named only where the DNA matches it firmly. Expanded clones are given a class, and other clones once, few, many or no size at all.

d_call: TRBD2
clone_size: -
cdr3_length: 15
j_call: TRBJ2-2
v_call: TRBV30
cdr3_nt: TGTGCCTGGATGCGGCTAGCGGGGTCCACCGGGGAGCTGTTTTTT
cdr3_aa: CAWMRLAGSTGELFF

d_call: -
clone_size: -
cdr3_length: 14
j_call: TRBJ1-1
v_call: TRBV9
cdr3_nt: TGTGCCAGCAGTGTCACACACGCGAACACTGAAGCTTTCTTT
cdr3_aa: CASSVTHANTEAFF

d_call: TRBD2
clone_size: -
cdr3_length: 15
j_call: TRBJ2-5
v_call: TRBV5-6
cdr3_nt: TGTGCCAGCAGCACGGGACTAGCGACCCAAGAGACCCAGTACTTC
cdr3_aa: CASSTGLATQETQYF

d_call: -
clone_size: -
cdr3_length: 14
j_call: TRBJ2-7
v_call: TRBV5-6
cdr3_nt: TGTGCCAGCAGCTTGGCCTGGGGAGTCTACGAGCAGTACTTC
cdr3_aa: CASSLAWGVYEQYF

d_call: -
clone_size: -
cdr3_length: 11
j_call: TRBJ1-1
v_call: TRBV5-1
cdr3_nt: TGCGCCAGCAGACACAACACTGAAGCTTTCTTT
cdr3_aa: CASRHNTEAFF

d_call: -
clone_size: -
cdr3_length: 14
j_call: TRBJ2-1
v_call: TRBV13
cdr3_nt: TGTGCCAGCAGCTCTCGGACAGCTCGCAATGAGCAGTTCTTC
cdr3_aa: CASSSRTARNEQFF

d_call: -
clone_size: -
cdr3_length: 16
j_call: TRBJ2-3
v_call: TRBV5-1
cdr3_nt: TGCGCCAGCAGCCCAGCCGGAGCGTATAGCACAGATACGCAGTATTTT
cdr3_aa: CASSPAGAYSTDTQYF

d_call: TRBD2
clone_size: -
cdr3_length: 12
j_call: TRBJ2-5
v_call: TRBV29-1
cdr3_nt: TGCAGCGTTTACGGACTAGCGGGGACCCAGTACTTC
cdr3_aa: CSVYGLAGTQYF

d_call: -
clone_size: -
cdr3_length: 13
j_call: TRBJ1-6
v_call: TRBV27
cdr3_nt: TGTGCCACCAGGGACGGGGTAATCGCACCCCTCCACTTT
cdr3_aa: CATRDGVIAPLHF

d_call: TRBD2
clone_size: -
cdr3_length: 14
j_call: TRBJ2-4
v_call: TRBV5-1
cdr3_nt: TGCGCCAGCAGCTTGGACTTCGGGGGGACCATTCAGTACTTC
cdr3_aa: CASSLDFGGTIQYF

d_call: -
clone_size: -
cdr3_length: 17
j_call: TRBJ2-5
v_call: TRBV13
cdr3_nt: TGTGCCAGCAGCCCGGCCCGAGGACACACCTACCAAGAGACCCAGTACTTC
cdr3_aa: CASSPARGHTYQETQYF

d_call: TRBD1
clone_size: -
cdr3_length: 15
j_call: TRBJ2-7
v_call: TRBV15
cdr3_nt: TGTGCCACCAGCTCCAGTTGGGACAGCAACTACGAGCAGTACTTC
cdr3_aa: CATSSSWDSNYEQYF

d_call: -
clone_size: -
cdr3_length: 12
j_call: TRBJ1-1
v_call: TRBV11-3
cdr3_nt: TGTGCCAGCAGCTTAGGGCTTAATGGAGCTTTCTTT
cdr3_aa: CASSLGLNGAFF

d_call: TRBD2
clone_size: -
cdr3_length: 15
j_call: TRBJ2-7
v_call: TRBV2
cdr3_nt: TGTGCCAGCAGTGAATTTGGCGGGGGGTCGCGGGAGCAGTACTTC
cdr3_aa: CASSEFGGGSREQYF

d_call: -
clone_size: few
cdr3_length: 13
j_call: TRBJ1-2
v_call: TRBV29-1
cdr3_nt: TGCAGCGTCCCACGCCCCTTTAACTATGGCTACACCTTC
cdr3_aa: CSVPRPFNYGYTF

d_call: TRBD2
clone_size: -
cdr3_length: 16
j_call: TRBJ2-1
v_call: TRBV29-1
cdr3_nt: TGCAGCGTTGAGGGGACTAGCGGTGGCGGATTCAATGAGCAGTTCTTC
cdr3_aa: CSVEGTSGGGFNEQFF

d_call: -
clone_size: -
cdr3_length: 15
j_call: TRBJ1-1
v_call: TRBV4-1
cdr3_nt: TGCGCCAGCAGCCAAGTCCCGGACGGAGCTACTGAAGCTTTCTTT
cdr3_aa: CASSQVPDGATEAFF

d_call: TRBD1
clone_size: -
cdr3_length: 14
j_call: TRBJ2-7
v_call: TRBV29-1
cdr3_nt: TGCAGCGTTGTCGGGACAGAGAAAGCCTACGAGCAGTACTTC
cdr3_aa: CSVVGTEKAYEQYF

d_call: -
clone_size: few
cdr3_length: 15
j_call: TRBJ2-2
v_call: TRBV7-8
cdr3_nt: TGTGCCAGCAGCGAGGGCCGTTGGTGGTCCGGGGAGCTGTTTTTT
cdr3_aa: CASSEGRWWSGELFF

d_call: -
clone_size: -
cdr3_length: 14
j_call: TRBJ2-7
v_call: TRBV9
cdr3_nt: TGTGCCAGCAGCTCGCGAGCGGAGTCCTACGAGCAGTACTTC
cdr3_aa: CASSSRAESYEQYF

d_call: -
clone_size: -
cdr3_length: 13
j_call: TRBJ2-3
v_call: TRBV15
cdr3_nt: TGTGCCACCAGCAGCCCAGGAAGGGATACGCAGTATTTT
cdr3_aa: CATSSPGRDTQYF

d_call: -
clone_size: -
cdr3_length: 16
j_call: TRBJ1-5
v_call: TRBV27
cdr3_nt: TGTGCCAGCAGGGGGTTTGGGAGACTAAGCAATCAGCCCCAGCATTTT
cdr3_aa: CASRGFGRLSNQPQHF

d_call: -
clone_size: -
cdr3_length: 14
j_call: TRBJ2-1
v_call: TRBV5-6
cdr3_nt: TGTGCCAGCAGACCGGGGTTATCCTACAATGAGCAGTTCTTC
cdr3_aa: CASRPGLSYNEQFF

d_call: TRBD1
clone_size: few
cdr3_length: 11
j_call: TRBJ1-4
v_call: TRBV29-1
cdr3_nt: TGCAGCGTGTGGACAGGCCACATTATGTTTTTT
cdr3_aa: CSVWTGHIMFF

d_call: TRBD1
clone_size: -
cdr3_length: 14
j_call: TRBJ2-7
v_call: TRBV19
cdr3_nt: TGTGCCAGTAGTATGGGACAGGGGTCCTACGAGCAGTACTTC
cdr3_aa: CASSMGQGSYEQYF

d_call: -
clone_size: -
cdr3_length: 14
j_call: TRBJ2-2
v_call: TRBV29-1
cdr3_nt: TGCAGCGTTGAGGGAGGAATGAACACCGGGGAGCTGTTTTTT
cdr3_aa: CSVEGGMNTGELFF

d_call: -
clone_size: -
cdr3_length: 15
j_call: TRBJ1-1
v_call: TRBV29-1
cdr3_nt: TGCAGCGTTGCCCCCCCTGACAGGCCCAACACTGAAGCTTTCTTT
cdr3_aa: CSVAPPDRPNTEAFF

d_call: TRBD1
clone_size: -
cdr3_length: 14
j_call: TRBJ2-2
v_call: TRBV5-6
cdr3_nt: TGTGCCAGCAGCTCAGGACAGGGGAGTCGGGAGCTGTTTTTT
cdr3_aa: CASSSGQGSRELFF

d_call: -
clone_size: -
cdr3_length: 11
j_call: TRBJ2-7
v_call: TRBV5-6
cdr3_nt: TGTGCCAGCAGCTTCGGATACGAGCAGTACTTC
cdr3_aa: CASSFGYEQYF

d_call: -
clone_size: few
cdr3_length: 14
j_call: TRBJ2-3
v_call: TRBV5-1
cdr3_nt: TGCGCCAGCAGCTCGGGCGGCGTCAGGGATACGCAGTATTTT
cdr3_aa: CASSSGGVRDTQYF

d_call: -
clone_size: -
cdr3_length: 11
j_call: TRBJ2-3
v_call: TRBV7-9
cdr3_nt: TGTGCCAGCAGCTTTGGAGATACGCAGTATTTT
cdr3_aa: CASSFGDTQYF

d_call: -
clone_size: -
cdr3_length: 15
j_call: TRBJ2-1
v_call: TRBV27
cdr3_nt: TGTGCCAGCAGTTTTGCTCGAGTGCACTACAATGAGCAGTTCTTC
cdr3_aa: CASSFARVHYNEQFF

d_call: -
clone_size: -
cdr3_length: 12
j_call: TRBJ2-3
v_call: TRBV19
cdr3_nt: TGTGCCAGTAGTCGACGGCTAGATACGCAGTATTTT
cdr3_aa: CASSRRLDTQYF

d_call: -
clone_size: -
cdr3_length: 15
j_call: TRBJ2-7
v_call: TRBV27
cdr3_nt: TGTGCCAGCTCAACCGAGGCCAGGGTAGGATACGAGCAGTACTTC
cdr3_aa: CASSTEARVGYEQYF

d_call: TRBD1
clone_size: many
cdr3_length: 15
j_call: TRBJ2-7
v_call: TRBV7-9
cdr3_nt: TGTGCCAGCAGCTTAGCTAGGACAGGACACTACGAGCAGTACTTC
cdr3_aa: CASSLARTGHYEQYF

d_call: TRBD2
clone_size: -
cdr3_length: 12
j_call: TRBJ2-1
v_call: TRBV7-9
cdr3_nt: TGTGCCGCCAGCTTGGGGGGGAATGAGCAGTTCTTC
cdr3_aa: CAASLGGNEQFF

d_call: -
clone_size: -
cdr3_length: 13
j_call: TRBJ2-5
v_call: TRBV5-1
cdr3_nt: TGCGCCAGCAGCCCCCCCAGCCAAGAGACCCAGTACTTC
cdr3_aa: CASSPPSQETQYF

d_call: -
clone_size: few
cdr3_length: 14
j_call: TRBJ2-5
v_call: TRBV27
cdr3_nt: TGTGCCAGCAGCACCCTCGTGTCTCTGGAGACCCAGTACTTC
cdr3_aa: CASSTLVSLETQYF

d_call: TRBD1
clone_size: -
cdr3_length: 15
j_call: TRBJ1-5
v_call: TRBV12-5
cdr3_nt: TGTGCTAGTGGTGGGGACAGGGTTTCGGTTCAGCCCCAGCATTTT
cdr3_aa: CASGGDRVSVQPQHF

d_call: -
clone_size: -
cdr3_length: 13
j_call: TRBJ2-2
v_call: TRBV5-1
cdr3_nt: TGCGCCAGCAGCACCACAGGAAGCGGGGAGCTGTTTTTT
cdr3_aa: CASSTTGSGELFF

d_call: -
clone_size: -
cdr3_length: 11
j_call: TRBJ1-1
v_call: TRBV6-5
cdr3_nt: TGTGCCAGCAGTTACAGGCATGAAGCTTTCTTT
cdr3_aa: CASSYRHEAFF

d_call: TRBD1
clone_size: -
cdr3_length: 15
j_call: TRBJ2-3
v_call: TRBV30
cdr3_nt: TGTGCCTGGAGTGACGGACAGGGGGCTGGAGATACGCAGTATTTT
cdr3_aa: CAWSDGQGAGDTQYF

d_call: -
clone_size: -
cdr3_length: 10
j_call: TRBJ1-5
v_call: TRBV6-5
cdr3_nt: TGTGCCAGCGGGTTACAGCCCCAGCATTTT
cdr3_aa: CASGLQPQHF

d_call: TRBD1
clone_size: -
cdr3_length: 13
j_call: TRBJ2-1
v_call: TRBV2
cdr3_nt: TGTGCCAGCAGCCTTGCAGGGGGCAATGAGCAGTTCTTC
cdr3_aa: CASSLAGGNEQFF

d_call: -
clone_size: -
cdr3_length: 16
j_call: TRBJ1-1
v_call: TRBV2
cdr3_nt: TGTGCCGGTGGGACACACTACGAACCCATGAACACTGAAGCTTTCTTT
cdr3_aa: CAGGTHYEPMNTEAFF

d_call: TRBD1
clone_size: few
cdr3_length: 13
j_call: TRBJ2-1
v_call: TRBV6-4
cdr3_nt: TGTGCCAGCAAAGGACAGGGCTACAATGAGCAGTTCTTC
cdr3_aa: CASKGQGYNEQFF

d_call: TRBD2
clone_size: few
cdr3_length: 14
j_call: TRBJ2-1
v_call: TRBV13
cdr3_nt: TGTGCCAGCAGCTTCCCGGGACTAGCACCGGAGCAGTTCTTC
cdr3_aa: CASSFPGLAPEQFF

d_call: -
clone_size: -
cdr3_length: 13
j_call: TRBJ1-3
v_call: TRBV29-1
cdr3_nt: TGCAGCGTTGAGACGGGCTCTGGAAACACCATATATTTT
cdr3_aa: CSVETGSGNTIYF

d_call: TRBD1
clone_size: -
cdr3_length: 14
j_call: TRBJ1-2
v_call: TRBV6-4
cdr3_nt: TGTGCCAGCAGTGACTCCCAGGGGGGCTATGGCTACACCTTC
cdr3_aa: CASSDSQGGYGYTF

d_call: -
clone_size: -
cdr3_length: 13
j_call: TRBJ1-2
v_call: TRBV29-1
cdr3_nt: TGCAGCGCAGGTCCCGTCGGCAACTATGGCTACACCTTC
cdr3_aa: CSAGPVGNYGYTF

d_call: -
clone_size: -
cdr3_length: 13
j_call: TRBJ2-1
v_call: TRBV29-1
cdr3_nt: TGCAGCGTTTCACGACAGAATTACAATGAGCAGTTCTTC
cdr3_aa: CSVSRQNYNEQFF

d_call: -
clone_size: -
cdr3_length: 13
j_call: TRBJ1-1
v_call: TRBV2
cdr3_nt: TGTGCCAGCAGTGAATTTGGGGGTACTGAAGCTTTCTTT
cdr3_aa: CASSEFGGTEAFF

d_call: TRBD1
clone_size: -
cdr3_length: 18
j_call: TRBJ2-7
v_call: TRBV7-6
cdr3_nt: TGTGCCAGCAGCTCGGGGTCCGACAGGGGATATTGGACCTACGAGCAGTACTTC
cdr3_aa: CASSSGSDRGYWTYEQYF

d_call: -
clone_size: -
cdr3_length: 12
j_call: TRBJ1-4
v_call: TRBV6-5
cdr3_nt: TGTGCCAGCAGCTCAGGGAATGAAAAACTGTTTTTT
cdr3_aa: CASSSGNEKLFF

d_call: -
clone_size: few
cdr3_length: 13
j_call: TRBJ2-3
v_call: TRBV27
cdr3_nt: TGTGCCAGCATGGGCGGGGGCACAGATACGCAGTATTTT
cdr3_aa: CASMGGGTDTQYF